The clone carrying this TCR beta chain has a count of ten or more. The CDR3 is 15 residues long. Germline CDR1 SGHTA, CDR2 FQGNSA. V dropped 5 bases and J dropped 4; count of bases not matched to a gene: 5. A single record per CDR3 protein comes from TCRdb applying MiXCR to the reads. The sample records about 230,000 distinct CDR3 sequences, 6% to 8% being singletons. This sample was included in a study of T cell repertoires in cytomegalovirus infection. The J gene is TRBJ2-2, the V gene TRBV7-2, with 9 nucleotides matching TRBD2. This sequence was found in a human donor in good health (CMV status not recorded). Some clones in this sample may be carry-over from other donors' samples. Sequences were obtained from PBMCs. The CDR3 reads CASSASGVGTGELFF. As DNA, the CDR3 is TGTGCCAGCAGCGCTAGCGGGGTTGGCACCGGGGAGCTGTTTTTT.